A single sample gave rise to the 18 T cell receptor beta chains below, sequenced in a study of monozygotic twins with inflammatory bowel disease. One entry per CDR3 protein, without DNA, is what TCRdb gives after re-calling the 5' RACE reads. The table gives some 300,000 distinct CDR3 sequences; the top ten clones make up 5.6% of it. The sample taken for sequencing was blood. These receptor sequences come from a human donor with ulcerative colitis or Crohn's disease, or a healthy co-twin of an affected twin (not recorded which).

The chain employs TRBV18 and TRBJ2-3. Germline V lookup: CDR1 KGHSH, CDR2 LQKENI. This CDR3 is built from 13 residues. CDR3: CASLLTSTDTQYF. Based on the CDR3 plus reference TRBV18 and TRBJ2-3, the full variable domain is NAGVMQNPRHLVRRRGQEARLRCSPMKGHSHVYWYRQLPEEGLKFMVYLQKENIIDESGMPKERFSAEFPKEGPSILRIQQVVRGDSAAYFCASLLTSTDTQYFGPGTRLTVL.

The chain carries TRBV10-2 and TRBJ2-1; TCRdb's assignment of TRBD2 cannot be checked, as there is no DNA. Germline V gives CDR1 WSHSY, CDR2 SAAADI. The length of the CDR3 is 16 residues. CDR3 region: CASRSGMPALAGEQFF.

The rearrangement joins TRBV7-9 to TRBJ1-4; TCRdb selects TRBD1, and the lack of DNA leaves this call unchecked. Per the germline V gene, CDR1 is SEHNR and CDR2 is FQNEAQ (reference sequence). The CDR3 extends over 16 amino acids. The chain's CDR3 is CASRPSIRGSNEKLFF.

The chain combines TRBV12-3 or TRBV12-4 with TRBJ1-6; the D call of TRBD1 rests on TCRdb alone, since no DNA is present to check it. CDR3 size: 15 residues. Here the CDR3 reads CASRRDRGHNSPLHF.

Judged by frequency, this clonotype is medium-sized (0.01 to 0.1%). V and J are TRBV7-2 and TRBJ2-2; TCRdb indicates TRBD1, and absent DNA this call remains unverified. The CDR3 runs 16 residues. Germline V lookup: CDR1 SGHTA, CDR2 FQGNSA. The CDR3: CASSLSLAARAGELFF.

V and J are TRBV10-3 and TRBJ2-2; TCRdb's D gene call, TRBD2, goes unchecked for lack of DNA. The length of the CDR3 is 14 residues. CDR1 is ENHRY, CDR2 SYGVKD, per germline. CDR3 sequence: CAIREGSPGGELFF.

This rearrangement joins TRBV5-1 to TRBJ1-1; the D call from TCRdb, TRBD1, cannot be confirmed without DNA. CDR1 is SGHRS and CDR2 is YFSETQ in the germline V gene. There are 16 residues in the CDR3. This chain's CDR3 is CASSLATGGVNTEAFF.

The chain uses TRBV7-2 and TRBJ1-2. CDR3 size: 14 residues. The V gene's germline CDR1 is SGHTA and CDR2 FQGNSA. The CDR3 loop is CASSPGRENYGYTF.

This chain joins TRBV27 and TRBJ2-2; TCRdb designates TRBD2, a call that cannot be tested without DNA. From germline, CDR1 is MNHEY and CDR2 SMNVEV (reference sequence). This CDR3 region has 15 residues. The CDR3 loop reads CASSLWEVGTGELFF.

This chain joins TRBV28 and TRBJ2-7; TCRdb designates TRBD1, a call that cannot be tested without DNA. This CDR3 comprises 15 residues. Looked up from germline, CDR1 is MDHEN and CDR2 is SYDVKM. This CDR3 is CASSTAGVEYYEQYF.

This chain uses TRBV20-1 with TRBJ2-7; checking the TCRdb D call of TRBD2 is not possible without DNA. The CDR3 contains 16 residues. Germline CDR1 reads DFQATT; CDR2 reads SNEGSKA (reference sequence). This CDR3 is CSARVIGTGGAYEQYF.

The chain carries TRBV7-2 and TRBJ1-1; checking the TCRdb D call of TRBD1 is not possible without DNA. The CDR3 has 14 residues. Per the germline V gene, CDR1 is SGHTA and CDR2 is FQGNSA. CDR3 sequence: CASSSQGGSTEAFF.

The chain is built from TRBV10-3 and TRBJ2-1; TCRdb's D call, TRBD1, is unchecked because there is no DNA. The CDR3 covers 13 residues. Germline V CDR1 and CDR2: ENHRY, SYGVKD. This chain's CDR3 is CAIRGTGAREQFF.

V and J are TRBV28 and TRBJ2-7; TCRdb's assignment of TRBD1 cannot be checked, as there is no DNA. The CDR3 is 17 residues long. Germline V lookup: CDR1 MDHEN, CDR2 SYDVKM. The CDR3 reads CASSSLLRTGFSYEQYF.

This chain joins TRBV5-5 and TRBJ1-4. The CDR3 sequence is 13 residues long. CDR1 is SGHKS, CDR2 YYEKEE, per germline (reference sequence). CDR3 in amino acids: CASRMPANEKLFF.

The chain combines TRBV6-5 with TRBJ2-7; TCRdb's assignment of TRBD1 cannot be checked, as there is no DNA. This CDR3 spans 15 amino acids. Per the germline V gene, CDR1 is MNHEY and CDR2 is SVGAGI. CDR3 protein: CASSYSGGMEAEQYF.

The CDR3 region is CASSLEEEETQYF. V gene TRBV5-1 combines with J gene TRBJ2-5. The CDR3 sequence is 13 residues long. Germline loops: CDR1 SGHRS, CDR2 YFSETQ.

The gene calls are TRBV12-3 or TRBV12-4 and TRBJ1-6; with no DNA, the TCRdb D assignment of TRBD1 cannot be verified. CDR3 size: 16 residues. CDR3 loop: CASSLGGQGAGSPLHF.